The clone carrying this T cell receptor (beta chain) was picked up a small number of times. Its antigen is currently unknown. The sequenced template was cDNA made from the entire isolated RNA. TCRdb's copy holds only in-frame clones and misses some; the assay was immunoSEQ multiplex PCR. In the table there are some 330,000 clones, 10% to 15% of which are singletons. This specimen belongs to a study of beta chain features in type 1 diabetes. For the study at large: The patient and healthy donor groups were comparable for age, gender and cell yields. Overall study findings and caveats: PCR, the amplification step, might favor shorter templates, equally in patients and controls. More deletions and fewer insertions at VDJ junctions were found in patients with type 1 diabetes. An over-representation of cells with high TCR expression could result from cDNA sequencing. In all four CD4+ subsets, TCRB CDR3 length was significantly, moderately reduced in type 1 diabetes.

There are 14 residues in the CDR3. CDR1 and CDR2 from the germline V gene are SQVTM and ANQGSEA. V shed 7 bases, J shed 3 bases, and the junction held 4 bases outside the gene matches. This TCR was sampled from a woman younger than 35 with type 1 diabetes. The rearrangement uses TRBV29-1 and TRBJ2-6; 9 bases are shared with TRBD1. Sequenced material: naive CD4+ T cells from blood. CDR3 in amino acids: CSAETGGGANVLTF. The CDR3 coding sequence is TGCAGCGCCGAGACAGGGGGTGGGGCCAACGTCCTGACTTTC.